The clone carrying this T cell receptor (beta chain) was detected a few times. Generated by immunoSEQ multiplex PCR, the TCRdb table keeps only in-frame clones and is missing some. Found here are some 50,000 clones, approximately 95% of them singletons; the top ten hold 4.5% to 6%. These donors were members of the approximately 110-subject validation cohort, a group separate from the roughly 670-subject first cohort. The sample originates from a study of cytomegalovirus exposure and HLA in healthy donors. This sequence was found in a young woman in good health and CMV-seronegative. The material sequenced was PBMCs.

CDR3 coding DNA: TGTGCCAGCAGCTTGGACATATATGGCTACACCTTC. Its translation is CASSLDIYGYTF. The J gene is TRBJ1-2, the V gene TRBV5-4; D is ambiguous. Germline-derived CDR1 and CDR2 are SGHNT and YYREEE (reference sequence). The CDR3 consists of 12 residues. V gave up 0 bases and J gave up 5 bases, with 5 bases separating them.